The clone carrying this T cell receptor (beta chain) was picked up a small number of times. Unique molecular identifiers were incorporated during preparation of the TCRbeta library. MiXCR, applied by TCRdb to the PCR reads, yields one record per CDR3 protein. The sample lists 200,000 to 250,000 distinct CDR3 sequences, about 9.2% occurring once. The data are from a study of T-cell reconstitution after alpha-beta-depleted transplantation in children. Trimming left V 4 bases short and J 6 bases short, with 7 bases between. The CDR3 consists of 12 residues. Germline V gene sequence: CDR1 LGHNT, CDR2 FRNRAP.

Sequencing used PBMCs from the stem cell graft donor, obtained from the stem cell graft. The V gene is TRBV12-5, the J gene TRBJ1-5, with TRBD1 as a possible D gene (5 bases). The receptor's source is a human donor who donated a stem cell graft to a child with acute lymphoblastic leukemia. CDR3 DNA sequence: TGTGCTAGTGGTTCCAGGGTTCAGCCCCAGCATTTT. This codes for CASGSRVQPQHF.